The 31 T cell receptor beta chains presented below share a single source sample, sequenced in a study of cytomegalovirus exposure and HLA in healthy donors. This PCR relied on a set of 60 Vbeta primers and 13 Jbeta primers. Assay used: immunoSEQ multiplex PCR; TCRdb lists only in-frame clones, some missing. The sample carries some 54,000 clones, more than 75% recorded once. The sample was PBMCs. Source of these receptors: a male donor in good health and CMV-seronegative.

This clone was recorded once. V gene TRBV19 combines with J gene TRBJ1-5; D possibly corresponds to TRBD1 (6 bases). V dropped 5 bases and J dropped 5 bases, with 16 bases sitting between them. This CDR3 has 15 amino acids. Germline V lookup: CDR1 LNHDA, CDR2 SQIVND (reference sequence). In DNA form, the CDR3 reads TGTGCCAGTAGTCTGGGGGCCCGAAGGGATCAGCCCCAGCATTTT. Protein: CASSLGARRDQPQHF.

The chain has TRBV27 and TRBJ2-3, with D perhaps matching TRBD2 (7 bases). Trimming removed 5 bases from V and 2 bases from J, with 17 bases in between. The CDR3 has 16 amino acids. Germline lookup yields CDR1 MNHEY and CDR2 SMNVEV (reference sequence). CDR3 sequence (DNA): TGTGCCAGCAGTCGCCTCTTGGGGGGGGCCACAGATACGCAGTATTTT. Encoded protein: CASSRLLGGATDTQYF.

The chain couples TRBV10-3 to TRBJ1-5; 7 bases map to TRBD1. This CDR3 region has 14 residues. Trimming at V came to 0 bases and at J to 7 bases, leaving 3 bases not matched to a gene. Looked up from germline, CDR1 is ENHRY and CDR2 is SYGVKD. CDR3 loop: CAISESGGGQPQHF. CDR3 in DNA: TGTGCCATCAGTGAGTCAGGGGGCGGGCAGCCCCAGCATTTT.

This sequence joins TRBV30 and TRBJ1-6; perhaps TRBD1 as D (6 bases). V gave up 4 bases and J gave up 9 bases, with 25 bases separating them. The CDR3 runs to 17 residues. The germline CDR1 and CDR2 sequences are GTSNPN and SVGIG (reference sequence). The CDR3 nucleotides are TGTGCCTGGACCAGGGGCAGGGGAGGGTTCATCCCTTCACCCCTCCACTTT. It yields the protein CAWTRGRGGFIPSPLHF.

V usage is TRBV5-4 and J usage is TRBJ2-2; 9 bases match TRBD1. The CDR3 is made up of 16 amino acids. The ends lost 4 bases at V and 5 bases at J; junction bases unmatched: 9. Germline loops: CDR1 SGHNT, CDR2 YYREEE (reference sequence). This CDR3 is CASSREQGARTGELFF. The CDR3 DNA reads TGTGCCAGCAGCAGAGAACAGGGGGCTAGGACCGGGGAGCTGTTTTTT.

Note on this clone: This could be a read error, since a much larger clone is one nucleotide away. The chain recombines TRBV6-5 with TRBJ2-2, with 7 bases aligning to TRBD2. CDR1 and CDR2 (germline): MNHEY, SVGAGI. The CDR3 is 15 amino acids. V lost 4 bases and J lost 7; bases outside the gene matches: 9. The CDR3 spells CASSCAAGEVGELFF. The CDR3 DNA is TGTGCCAGCAGTTGCGCGGCGGGGGAGGTCGGGGAGCTGTTTTTT.

The rearrangement links TRBV2 to TRBJ2-3; D remains unclear. V was pared by 4 bases and J by 5 bases, with 4 bases between. Germline V gene data show CDR1 as SNHLY and CDR2 as FYNNEI. The CDR3 has 11 amino acids. CDR3 loop: CASSVIDTQYF. The CDR3 coding sequence is TGTGCCAGCAGTGTAATAGATACGCAGTATTTT.

The chain joins TRBV6-4 to TRBJ1-1, with TRBD1 matching over 11 bases. The CDR3 is 15 residues long. Germline values: CDR1 MRHNA, CDR2 SNTAGT. The V segment lost 2 bases and the J segment 3 bases; nucleotides outside the gene matches: 2. CDR3 residues: CASSDGTGGYTEAFF. The CDR3 DNA reads TGTGCCAGCAGTGACGGGACAGGGGGTTACACTGAAGCTTTCTTT.

The V and J genes are TRBV4-1 and TRBJ2-3; perhaps TRBD2 as D (6 bases). V lost 0 bases and J 2 bases, leaving 15 bases between the germline ends. This CDR3 region has 17 residues. Germline V gene lookup returns CDR1 MGHRA and CDR2 YSYEKL. Here the CDR3 reads CASSQEGGRRITDTQYF. As DNA, the CDR3 is TGCGCCAGCAGCCAAGAGGGGGGACGTCGGATCACAGATACGCAGTATTTT.

The chain links TRBV18 to TRBJ2-1; D is possibly TRBD2 (5 bases). Trimming left V 0 bases short and J 8 bases short, with 14 bases between. Per germline, CDR1 KGHSH and CDR2 LQKENI. The CDR3 has 15 amino acids. The CDR3 loop reads CASSPPLATAHEQFF. CDR3 DNA: TGTGCCAGCTCACCACCCCTAGCTACCGCTCATGAGCAGTTCTTC.

The chain recombines TRBV4-3 with TRBJ2-5, with 12 bases identical to TRBD2. V shed 1 base, J shed 5 bases, and the junction held 8 bases outside the gene matches. CDR3 length: 17 residues. Germline V gives CDR1 LGHNA, CDR2 YSLEER. DNA for the CDR3: TGCGCCAGCAGCCAAGTCGGACTAGCGGGGAGACTCGAGACCCAGTACTTC. The encoded protein is CASSQVGLAGRLETQYF.

The chain is built from TRBV2 and TRBJ1-4; 8 bases are a match to TRBD1. The CDR3 has 15 residues. CDR1 is SNHLY and CDR2 is FYNNEI in the germline V gene. J was trimmed by 7 bases and V by 6 bases; bases with no gene match: 10. Here the CDR3 reads CASSATGGGGEKLFF. DNA for the CDR3: TGTGCCAGCAGCGCCACAGGGGGAGGTGGTGAAAAACTGTTTTTT.

This clone has just a few counts. The rearrangement joins TRBV29-1 to TRBJ1-1; D possibly corresponds to TRBD1 (6 bases). CDR1 is SQVTM, CDR2 ANQGSEA, per germline. Trimming shortened V by 4 bases and J by 4 bases, and 16 bases separated the two germline ends. The CDR3 is 14 amino acids. The CDR3 region is CSVGGHKRGTEAFF. DNA of the CDR3: TGCAGCGTTGGGGGACATAAGAGAGGCACTGAAGCTTTCTTT. The variable domain in full, completed from reference TRBV29-1 and TRBJ1-1, reads SAVISQKPSRDICQRGTSLTIQCQVDSQVTMMFWYRQQPGQSLTLIATANQGSEATYESGFVIDKFPISRPNLTFSTLTVSNMSPEDSSIYLCSVGGHKRGTEAFFGQGTRLTVV.

This clone was recorded a few times. The rearrangement joins TRBV5-1 to TRBJ2-5; D might be TRBD2 (6 bases). CDR1 is SGHRS and CDR2 is YFSETQ in the germline V gene. V was pared by 7 bases and J by 5 bases, with 9 bases between. This CDR3 contains 11 residues. CDR3 nucleotides: TGCGCCAGCGAAAGCGGGGAGACCCAGTACTTC. Protein product: CASESGETQYF.

The chain is built from TRBV29-1 and TRBJ1-2; D perhaps matches TRBD1 (5 bases). In germline, CDR1 is SQVTM, CDR2 ANQGSEA. The CDR3 has 14 amino acids. Between the trimmed V and J ends, which lost 4 bases and 1 base, there was a span of 13 bases. The CDR3 spells CSVGGRILNYGYTF. CDR3 bases: TGCAGCGTTGGGGGCAGGATCCTTAACTATGGCTACACCTTC.

J is TRBJ2-4 and V is TRBV25-1; D gene ambiguous. This CDR3 spans 11 amino acids. The V end was cut by 4 bases, the J end by 6 bases, with 4 bases between. Germline CDR1 and CDR2: MGHDK and SYGVNS. CDR3 coding DNA: TGTGCCAGCAGTGTATCAAACATTCAGTACTTC. The encoded protein is CASSVSNIQYF.

The chain uses TRBV6-5 and TRBJ2-7, with D possibly TRBD1 on 5 matching bases. This CDR3 spans 15 amino acids. V lost 5 bases and J 4 bases, leaving 18 bases between the germline ends. Germline V lookup: CDR1 MNHEY, CDR2 SVGAGI. The CDR3 DNA reads TGTGCCAGCAGTCGACGGACCAGGGCCGGTTACGAGCAGTACTTC. Its translation is CASSRRTRAGYEQYF.

The chain links TRBV11-2 to TRBJ2-1; D is unresolved. CDR3 length: 16 amino acids. The germline gives CDR1 SGHAT, CDR2 FQNNGV. With 8 bases removed from V and 4 bases from J, the gap between germline ends came to 21 bases. This CDR3 reads CASPPTASGSYNEQFF. CDR3 DNA: TGTGCCAGCCCACCGACGGCTTCGGGTTCGTACAATGAGCAGTTCTTC.

V gene TRBV18 combines with J gene TRBJ1-1, with a tentative D call TRBD1 (5 bases). CDR3 length: 13 amino acids. V was cut by 4 bases and J by 5 bases, with 11 bases left in between. The germline V gene encodes CDR1 KGHSH and CDR2 LQKENI. The CDR3 is CASSLSTATEAFF. CDR3 sequence (DNA): TGTGCCAGCTCACTCTCGACAGCTACTGAAGCTTTCTTT.

This chain links TRBV7-8 with TRBJ2-3; a weak D match, TRBD1 (7 bases). Looked up from germline, CDR1 is SGHVS and CDR2 is FQNEAQ. The CDR3 contains 16 residues. The V end lost 1 base, the J end lost 3 bases, and 14 bases lay between the germline ends. CDR3 bases: TGTGCCAGCAGCTTAGTGCAGGGGGGAGTTACAGATACGCAGTATTTT. Protein: CASSLVQGGVTDTQYF.

The J gene is TRBJ1-6, the V gene TRBV11-2, with 9 bases fitting TRBD1. CDR3 length equals 17 residues. Germline CDR1 and CDR2: SGHAT and FQNNGV. With V trimmed by 4 bases and J by 1 base, 5 bases remained unmatched. In DNA form, the CDR3 reads TGTGCCAGCAGCTCCCTGACAGGGGGTTCCTATAATTCACCCCTCCACTTT. This sequence encodes CASSSLTGGSYNSPLHF.

This chain connects TRBV30 to TRBJ2-7, with TRBD2 as a possible D gene (5 bases). The V and J ends lost 0 bases and 2 bases respectively, with 11 bases between them. The CDR3 extends over 14 amino acids. The V gene's germline CDR1 is GTSNPN and CDR2 SVGIG (reference sequence). CDR3 nucleotide sequence: TGTGCCTGGAGTGTACGCGGACTTCCCTACGAGCAGTACTTC. It is translated as CAWSVRGLPYEQYF.

The rearrangement joins TRBV9 to TRBJ1-1, with a weak D call TRBD1 (6 bases). The CDR3 covers 14 residues. CDR1 SGDLS and CDR2 YYNGEE come from the germline V gene. Trimming shortened V by 3 bases and J by 11 bases, and 20 bases separated the two germline ends. The CDR3 DNA follows: TGTGCCAGCAGCGCGAACAGGGACGATACCGGGGCTTTCTTT. Translated, it gives CASSANRDDTGAFF.

The chain carries TRBV5-6 and TRBJ1-5; 12 bases match TRBD1. With 0 bases clipped from V and 6 bases from J, the junction kept 7 bases outside the gene matches. CDR3 length equals 17 residues. CDR1 is SGHDT, CDR2 YYEEEE, per germline. In DNA form, the CDR3 reads TGTGCCAGCAGCTTGGCCGGGGGGACAGGGGGCCCTCAGCCCCAGCATTTT. It codes for CASSLAGGTGGPQPQHF.

By sample share, this clone is medium-sized. The chain has TRBV4-1 and TRBJ1-6; D not resolved. V was trimmed by 0 bases and J by 10 bases, leaving 10 bases between them. Germline CDR1 reads MGHRA; CDR2 reads YSYEKL. The CDR3 runs to 14 residues. The CDR3 nucleotides read TGCGCCAGCAGCCAAGAGTCGACGGGGTCACCCCTCCACTTT. Its translation: CASSQESTGSPLHF.

V gene TRBV29-1 combines with J gene TRBJ2-7; 8 positions match TRBD1. The V gene's germline CDR1 is SQVTM and CDR2 ANQGSEA. This CDR3 is built from 13 residues. The trim removed 4 bases at V and 3 bases at J, leaving 5 bases unmatched. Here the CDR3 reads CSVGLTGGYEQYF. DNA of the CDR3: TGCAGCGTTGGGTTAACAGGGGGCTACGAGCAGTACTTC.

The chain is built from TRBV7-6 and TRBJ2-7, with a possible D match to TRBD2 (5 bases). Trimming removed 2 bases at V and 4 bases at J, with 9 bases between. The CDR3 length is 13 residues. Per germline, CDR1 SGHVS and CDR2 FNYEAQ. The CDR3, as DNA: TGTGCCAGCAGCTTAATGTCGGGGTACGAGCAGTACTTC. This translates into CASSLMSGYEQYF.

The chain has TRBV4-3 and TRBJ1-2; possibly TRBD1 for D (5 bases). CDR1 is LGHNA and CDR2 is YSLEER in the germline V gene. Trimming took 5 bases from V and 8 from J, leaving 15 bases between them. The length of the CDR3 is 13 residues. The CDR3 DNA follows: TGCGCCAGCAGCTCTACGGGCCCAGGGGGCTACACCTTC. It is translated as CASSSTGPGGYTF.

The chain joins TRBV6-6 to TRBJ1-1, with D possibly TRBD1 on 5 matching bases. Germline assignment: CDR1 MNHNY and CDR2 SVGAGI (reference sequence). V was trimmed by 6 bases and J by 1 base, leaving 9 bases between them. The CDR3 length is 13 residues. The DNA of the CDR3 is TGTGCCAGCAGAGAGACAGCGAACACTGAAGCTTTCTTT. This gives the protein CASRETANTEAFF.

With regard to this clone: An end of the junction differs from the germline gene, which may be a read error. The rearrangement uses TRBV7-7 and TRBJ2-1; 9 nucleotides line up with TRBD2. Germline values: CDR1 SSHAT, CDR2 FNYEAQ (reference sequence). The CDR3 runs to 15 residues. CDR3 loop: CASSVSGSSYNEQFF. CDR3 sequence (DNA): TGTGCTAGCAGCGTTAGCGGGAGCTCCTACAATGAGCAGTTCTTC.

The chain is built from TRBV7-2 and TRBJ2-3, with D possibly being TRBD2 (5 bases). V was cut by 2 bases and J by 6 bases, with 12 bases left in between. Germline assignment: CDR1 SGHTA and CDR2 FQGNSA. The CDR3 is 14 residues long. The CDR3 DNA sequence: TGTGCCAGCAGCTTATCCCAACTAGTTGATACGCAGTATTTT. Its protein product is CASSLSQLVDTQYF. Full variable domain (outside the CDR3, taken from reference TRBV7-2 and TRBJ2-3): GAGVSQSPSNKVTEKGKDVELRCDPISGHTALYWYRQSLGQGLEFLIYFQGNSAPDKSGLPSDRFSAERTGGSVSTLTIQRTQQEDSAVYLCASSLSQLVDTQYFGPGTRLTVL.